This TCR beta chain was documented in a study of naive and memory T cell subsets. Notes on the study in general: Clonotypes here are unpaired alpha or beta chain sequences.

CMV status came from CD4+ IFNgamma after overnight CMV lysate stimulation. Four subsets defined by CD45RA and CD27 were sorted after CD3, CD4, CD8 and live/dead staining. The beta constant-region primer was an equimolar mix of two oligonucleotides covering TRBC1 and TRBC2. TCRdb redid the calling of the UMI-ligation and nested PCR reads with MiXCR, one entry per CDR3 protein. The sample contains 140,000 to 150,000 distinct CDR3 sequences, about a sixth of which appear only once. This clonotype was seen a few times. Its specificity is not known. After removal of 1 base from V and 8 bases from J, the junction contained 20 bases not matched to a gene. Per germline, CDR1 SGHRS and CDR2 YFSETQ. The CDR3 extends over 19 amino acids.

This rearrangement joins TRBV5-1 to TRBJ2-1, with TRBD1 matching 8 bases. This clonotype originated in a human donor in good health. Sequenced input: naive CD4+ T cells from blood. In nucleotides, the CDR3 is TGCGCCAGCAGCTTGAGTGCCCCTCAGACAGGGGCCCCTACTGATGAGCAGTTCTTC. Translated, it gives CASSLSAPQTGAPTDEQFF.